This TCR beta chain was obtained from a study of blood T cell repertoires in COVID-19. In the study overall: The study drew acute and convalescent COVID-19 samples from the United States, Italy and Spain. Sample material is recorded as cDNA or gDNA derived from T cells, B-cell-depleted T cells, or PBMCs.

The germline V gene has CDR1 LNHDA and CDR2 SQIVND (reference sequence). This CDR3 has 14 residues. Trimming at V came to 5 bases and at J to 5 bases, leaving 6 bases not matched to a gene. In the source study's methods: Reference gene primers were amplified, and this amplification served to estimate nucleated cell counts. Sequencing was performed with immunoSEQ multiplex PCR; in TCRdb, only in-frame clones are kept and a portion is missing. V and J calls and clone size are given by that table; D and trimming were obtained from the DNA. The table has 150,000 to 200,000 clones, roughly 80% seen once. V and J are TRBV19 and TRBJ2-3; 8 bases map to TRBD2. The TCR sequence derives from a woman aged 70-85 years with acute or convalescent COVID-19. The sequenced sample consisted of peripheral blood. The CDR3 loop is CASSRLAFLDTQYF. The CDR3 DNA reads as TGTGCCAGTAGTCGACTAGCGTTCTTAGATACGCAGTATTTT.